This is a list of T cell receptor beta chains from one sample in a study of blood T cell repertoires in COVID-19. The table came from immunoSEQ multiplex PCR; TCRdb's copy has only in-frame clones and leaves some out. The repertoire holds tens of thousands of clones, with roughly 80% as singletons. Material: peripheral blood. The receptors stem from a human donor in a cohort sampled during active COVID-19. The CDR3 runs from the conserved cysteine through the conserved F or W. The D gene is left open where the match is weak. The size of a clone is reported for some rows only, either as once, few or many, or as a class for expanded clones.

clone size	J gene	V gene	CDR3 length	D gene	CDR3 DNA	CDR3 protein
-	TRBJ2-3	TRBV23-1	17	TRBD2	TGCGCCAGCAGTCGGTTTAGCGGGGGCCAAGTTGGGGATACGCAGTATTTT	CASSRFSGGQVGDTQYF
-	TRBJ1-4	TRBV5-1	16	TRBD1	TGCGCCAGCAGCTTGGGAGGAGGGACAGCTAATGAAAAACTGTTTTTT	CASSLGGGTANEKLFF
-	TRBJ2-2	TRBV18	15	TRBD1	TGTGCCAGCTCAGGACAGGCCGCGAACACCGGGGAGCTGTTTTTT	CASSGQAANTGELFF
-	TRBJ1-1	TRBV27	13	-	TGTGCCAGCAGTCCGGGATTGAACACTGAAGCTTTCTTT	CASSPGLNTEAFF
-	TRBJ1-5	TRBV27	17	TRBD1	TGTGCCAGCACTCACCAACCTTGGCCGACAGGGAGGCAGCCCCAGCATTTT	CASTHQPWPTGRQPQHF
-	TRBJ1-6	TRBV4-1	15	TRBD1	TGCGCCAGCAGCCAAGCTTCAGGGGGGAACTCACCCCTCCACTTT	CASSQASGGNSPLHF
-	TRBJ2-7	TRBV27	13	-	TGTGCCAGCAGTTTATATCCGGGCTACGAGCAGTACTTC	CASSLYPGYEQYF
-	TRBJ1-1	TRBV19	13	-	TGTGCCAGTAGTGCGCACAGGGTAATTGAAGCTTTCTTT	CASSAHRVIEAFF
-	TRBJ1-6	TRBV20-1	18	-	TGCAGTGCTAGTCATACTAGGGCCAGGGACATCAATAATTCACCCCTCCACTTT	CSASHTRARDINNSPLHF
-	TRBJ2-7	TRBV6-5	14	-	TGTGCCAGCAGTTACGGACTATCCTCCTACGAGCAGTACTTC	CASSYGLSSYEQYF
-	TRBJ1-1	TRBV6-5	13	-	TGTGCCAGCAACCCGACAGAGAACACTGAAGCTTTCTTT	CASNPTENTEAFF
few	TRBJ2-1	TRBV7-9	17	TRBD2	TGTGCCAGCAGCTCCTTGAAAGGACTAGCGGGGGTCAATGAGCAGTTCTTC	CASSSLKGLAGVNEQFF
-	TRBJ1-2	TRBV29-1	13	-	TGCAGCGTTGACTTTCAGGGAGGCTATGGCTACACCTTC	CSVDFQGGYGYTF
few	TRBJ1-2	TRBV4-2	13	TRBD1	TGTGCCAGCAGCTCACAGGGGTTCTATGGCTACACCTTC	CASSSQGFYGYTF
-	TRBJ2-1	TRBV20-1	15	TRBD2	TGCAGTGCTAGTCCCCTAGCGGGGCCCTACAATGAGCAGTTCTTC	CSASPLAGPYNEQFF
-	TRBJ2-3	TRBV27	15	TRBD2	TGTGCCAGCAGTTTAAGCGGGGGCGGGTTAGATACGCAGTATTTT	CASSLSGGGLDTQYF
-	TRBJ2-1	TRBV5-1	15	-	TGCGCCAGCAGTTCGGGACTTTCGACCTACAATGAGCAGTTCTTC	CASSSGLSTYNEQFF
-	TRBJ2-3	TRBV7-6	13	-	TGTGCCAGCAGCTTAGTAGAAATGGATACGCAGTATTTT	CASSLVEMDTQYF
-	TRBJ2-7	TRBV6-5	14	TRBD2	TGTGCCAGCAGCCCCGATGCGGGGGTTTACGAGCAGTACTTC	CASSPDAGVYEQYF
few	TRBJ1-6	TRBV28	15	TRBD1	TGTGCCAGCAGTTCGGGACAGCCTGAACGGACACCCCTCCACTTT	CASSSGQPERTPLHF
few	TRBJ1-1	TRBV12-3/TRBV12-4	12	-	TGTGCCAGCAGGGGGGGAGGTCCGAGAATTCGTTTT	CASRGGGPRIRF
-	TRBJ2-1	TRBV6-4	15	TRBD2	TGTGCCAGTAGGACTAGCCCAAGCTCCTACAATGAGCAGTTCTTC	CASRTSPSSYNEQFF
-	TRBJ2-5	TRBV9	15	-	TGTGCCAGCAGCGTAGGGGGCAGGGGTGGAGAGACCCAGTACTTC	CASSVGGRGGETQYF
-	TRBJ2-7	TRBV19	13	-	TGTGCCAGTAGTATCGTGACACTAGGGGAGCAGTACTTC	CASSIVTLGEQYF
-	TRBJ2-7	TRBV21-1	13	-	TGTGCCAGCAGCAAGAGGACTGAGAACGAGCAGTACTTC	CASSKRTENEQYF
-	TRBJ2-7	TRBV20-1	11	-	TGCAGTGCTACAGAATTATCCGAGCAGTACTTC	CSATELSEQYF
-	TRBJ2-5	TRBV29-1	15	TRBD1	TGCAGCGTTGAGACTTACAGGGGGCAGGGGGAGACCCAGTACTTC	CSVETYRGQGETQYF
-	TRBJ2-5	TRBV18	13	-	TGTGCCAGCTCACCAAGCAGGAAAGAGACCCAGTACTTC	CASSPSRKETQYF
-	TRBJ1-5	TRBV6-5	13	TRBD1	TGTGCCAGCAAGACAGGGCTTAATCAGCCCCAGCATTTT	CASKTGLNQPQHF
once	TRBJ1-5	TRBV28	15	TRBD1	TGTGCCAGCAGTCGCCCGACAGGGTTTAATCAGCCCCAGCATTTT	CASSRPTGFNQPQHF
-	TRBJ2-1	TRBV5-5	15	TRBD2	TGTGCCAGCAGCTTGGTAGGGGACTACTACAATGAGCAGTTCTTC	CASSLVGDYYNEQFF